These 8 T cell receptor beta chains share one sample of origin, sequenced in a study of T cell clusters in autoimmune cytopenias. TRB was amplified by touch-down multiplex PCR, primer pools A and B combined. Reprocessing the multiplex PCR reads, TCRdb reports a single entry for every CDR3 protein and omits DNA. Here the sample table reports thousands of distinct CDR3 sequences. TRB amplification used roughly 250 ng of peripheral blood genomic DNA. Sequenced input: peripheral blood. These receptors were obtained from a human donor with an autoimmune cytopenia or autoimmune hepatitis (not recorded which).

Measured by frequency, this clonotype is medium-sized (0.01 to 0.1%). V gene TRBV7-2 combines with J gene TRBJ1-1. Germline V CDR1 and CDR2: SGHTA, FQGNSA. CDR3 length equals 14 residues. The CDR3 region is CASSFSGQYTEAFF. Full variable domain (remainder filled in from reference TRBV7-2 and TRBJ1-1): GAGVSQSPSNKVTEKGKDVELRCDPISGHTALYWYRQSLGQGLEFLIYFQGNSAPDKSGLPSDRFSAERTGGSVSTLTIQRTQQEDSAVYLCASSFSGQYTEAFFGQGTRLTVV.

V gene TRBV18 combines with J gene TRBJ1-5. Germline V gene sequence: CDR1 KGHSH, CDR2 LQKENI. This CDR3 is 15 amino acids long. CDR3 loop: CASSPTSWGNQPQHF.

This clonotype is called medium-sized (0.01 to 0.1%) based on its frequency. This chain uses TRBV27 with TRBJ1-1. The CDR3 is 16 residues long. Germline assignment: CDR1 MNHEY and CDR2 SMNVEV (reference sequence). The CDR3 here is CASTPLGGAGGTEAFF.

Judged by frequency, this clonotype is medium-sized. The chain links TRBV6-5 to TRBJ2-6; TCRdb's D call of TRBD2 is untestable without DNA. There are 16 residues in the CDR3. Germline CDR1 MNHEY, CDR2 SVGAGI. The CDR3 is CASSYSRAPGANVLTF.

Considering frequency, this clonotype is medium-sized. This rearrangement joins TRBV6-1 to TRBJ1-3; TCRdb returns TRBD1, unconfirmable since there is no DNA. The CDR3 consists of 15 residues. Germline CDR1 is MNHNS and CDR2 is SASEGT. Here the CDR3 reads CASSADRTTGNTIYF.

This chain uses TRBV6-4 with TRBJ2-1; TCRdb proposes TRBD1, but this gene call is untestable without DNA. Germline V gene data show CDR1 as MRHNA and CDR2 as SNTAGT. This CDR3 region has 15 residues. The CDR3 sequence is CASSDHGGLVNEQFF.

The chain carries TRBV7-9 and TRBJ1-1. Germline CDR1 is SEHNR and CDR2 is FQNEAQ (reference sequence). This CDR3 comprises 14 residues. The CDR3 loop reads CASSLVEVFTEAFF.

This clonotype ranks as large in terms of frequency. The CDR3 sequence: CSVLGTGSTDTQYF. The rearrangement joins TRBV29-1 to TRBJ2-3; TCRdb's D call, TRBD1, is unchecked because there is no DNA. The CDR3 is 14 residues long. Germline-derived CDR1 and CDR2 are SQVTM and ANQGSEA.